These T cell receptor beta chains were read from a single sample in a study of tumor-infiltrating lymphocytes in oesophageal squamous cell carcinoma. TCRdb fed the PCR reads into MiXCR, producing one record per CDR3 protein. This sample has about 21,000 distinct CDR3 sequences, with around 40% found just once. Material: esophageal tumor tissue. Source of these receptors: a male donor with esophageal squamous cell carcinoma. The CDR3 runs from the conserved cysteine through the conserved F or W. Each record gives: V gene, clone size, J gene, CDR3 protein. The listing skips clone size in some rows; elsewhere it reads once, few, many or a size class.

v_gene: TRBV10-3; abundance: -; j_gene: -; CDR3aa: CAISKVNNEQYF
v_gene: TRBV30; abundance: few; j_gene: -; CDR3aa: CAWMAGTSYEQYF
v_gene: TRBV4-3; abundance: many; j_gene: TRBJ2-2; CDR3aa: CASSQVSGSGYTGELFF
v_gene: TRBV7-9; abundance: once; j_gene: -; CDR3aa: CASSLSLGETGCDEQFF
v_gene: TRBV7-9; abundance: many; j_gene: TRBJ1-2; CDR3aa: CASSSRADRGSRGYTF
v_gene: TRBV12-3/TRBV12-4; abundance: medium-sized; j_gene: TRBJ1-2; CDR3aa: CASRPRTASNYGYTF
v_gene: TRBV18; abundance: many; j_gene: TRBJ1-4; CDR3aa: CASSPGQPTNEKLFF
v_gene: TRBV6-1; abundance: many; j_gene: TRBJ2-3; CDR3aa: CASPRDPGDTQYF
v_gene: TRBV24-1; abundance: -; j_gene: TRBJ2-3; CDR3aa: CATTANTGELYF
v_gene: TRBV6-1; abundance: -; j_gene: TRBJ2-3; CDR3aa: CASSRQRGAGTDTQYF
v_gene: TRBV12-3/TRBV12-4; abundance: medium-sized; j_gene: TRBJ2-1; CDR3aa: CASSFAGEAYNEQFF
v_gene: TRBV10-3; abundance: -; j_gene: TRBJ2-5; CDR3aa: CAISESAETQYF
v_gene: TRBV9; abundance: few; j_gene: TRBJ2-3; CDR3aa: CASSVEGEYTQYF
v_gene: TRBV6-1; abundance: many; j_gene: TRBJ1-6; CDR3aa: CASSSNAPTGLISPLHF
v_gene: TRBV7-2; abundance: -; j_gene: -; CDR3aa: CASSLAAGTNAYEQYF
v_gene: TRBV6-6; abundance: -; j_gene: TRBJ1-5; CDR3aa: CASSYSQGTGNQPQHF
v_gene: TRBV7-6; abundance: few; j_gene: TRBJ1-1; CDR3aa: CASSFLDRETEAFF
v_gene: TRBV10-2; abundance: few; j_gene: TRBJ1-3; CDR3aa: CASSEERGFSGNTIYF
v_gene: TRBV7-9; abundance: few; j_gene: TRBJ2-7; CDR3aa: CASSFNEGYYEQYF
v_gene: TRBV11-3; abundance: -; j_gene: -; CDR3aa: CASSPGQGRETQYF
v_gene: TRBV2; abundance: many; j_gene: TRBJ2-7; CDR3aa: CASSAGTGTYEQYF
v_gene: TRBV6-8; abundance: -; j_gene: -; CDR3aa: CASSYVPGQGSYGYTF
v_gene: TRBV5-1; abundance: -; j_gene: TRBJ1-2; CDR3aa: CASSTQEGANYGYTF
v_gene: TRBV6-4; abundance: many; j_gene: TRBJ2-1; CDR3aa: CASSQGGEGQQFF
v_gene: TRBV7-6; abundance: -; j_gene: TRBJ2-7; CDR3aa: CASSLDPGYEQYF
v_gene: TRBV7-2; abundance: -; j_gene: TRBJ2-3; CDR3aa: CASSLGIGTDTQYF
v_gene: TRBV7-2; abundance: -; j_gene: TRBJ2-1; CDR3aa: CASSLAGTDYNEQFF
v_gene: TRBV18; abundance: -; j_gene: TRBJ2-1; CDR3aa: CASSPNRGRNEQFF
v_gene: TRBV12-3/TRBV12-4; abundance: medium-sized; j_gene: TRBJ2-5; CDR3aa: CASSLNGGGQETQYF
v_gene: TRBV7-4; abundance: -; j_gene: -; CDR3aa: CASSPPGLAAYEQYF
v_gene: TRBV6-1; abundance: many; j_gene: TRBJ1-5; CDR3aa: CASRRSSAGNQPQHF